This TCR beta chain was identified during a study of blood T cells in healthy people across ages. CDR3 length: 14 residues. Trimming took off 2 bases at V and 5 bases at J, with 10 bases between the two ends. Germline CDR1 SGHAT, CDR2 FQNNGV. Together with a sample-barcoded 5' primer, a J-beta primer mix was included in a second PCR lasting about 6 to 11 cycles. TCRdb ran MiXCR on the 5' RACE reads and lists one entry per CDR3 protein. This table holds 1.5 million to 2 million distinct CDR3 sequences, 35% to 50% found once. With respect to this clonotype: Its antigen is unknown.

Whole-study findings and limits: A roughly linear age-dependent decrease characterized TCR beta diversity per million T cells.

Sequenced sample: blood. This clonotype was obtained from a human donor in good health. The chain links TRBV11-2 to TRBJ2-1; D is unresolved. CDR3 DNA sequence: TGTGCCAGCAGCTTAATATCCAAAAACAATGAGCAGTTCTTC. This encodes CASSLISKNNEQFF. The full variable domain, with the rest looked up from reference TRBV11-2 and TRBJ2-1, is EAGVAQSPRYKIIEKRQSVAFWCNPISGHATLYWYQQILGQGPKLLIQFQNNGVVDDSQLPKDRFSAERLKGVDSTLKIQPAKLEDSAVYLCASSLISKNNEQFFGPGTRLTVL.